Shown below are 7 T cell receptor beta chains from a single sample sequenced in a study of OX40 agonist ivuxolimab in advanced cancers. The library was produced with the immunoSEQ multiplex PCR assay. TCRdb carries this immuneACCESS record with in-frame sequences only. Its versions omit some clonotypes, under half of them owing to an unresolved V gene in the studies checked, with the rest unexplained. The sample records about 57,000 clones, more than 80% of which are singletons. The ten largest clones add up to approximately 3.1% of the sample. The input for sequencing was CD4+ or CD8+ T cells sorted from blood, taken in a trial of the OX40 agonist ivuxolimab. The origin of the receptors is an adult with an advanced solid tumor such as melanoma, head and neck, liver or kidney cancer.

This sequence joins TRBV4-1 and TRBJ2-2, with D hard to call. Germline values: CDR1 MGHRA, CDR2 YSYEKL. The CDR3 length is 15 residues. Deletions cut 1 base from V and 4 bases from J, with 10 bases between. The CDR3: CASSQVSQLTGELFF. The DNA of the CDR3 is TGCGCCAGCAGCCAAGTCTCCCAGCTCACCGGGGAGCTGTTTTTT.

A few counts support this clone. The chain joins TRBV18 to TRBJ1-1, with D possibly being TRBD1 (5 bases). This CDR3 is 13 amino acids long. CDR1 and CDR2 from the germline V gene are KGHSH and LQKENI. The V end lost 7 bases, the J end lost 1 base, and 10 bases lay between the germline ends. CDR3 in amino acids: CASFKGENTEAFF. Here the CDR3 DNA reads TGTGCCAGCTTTAAAGGGGAGAACACTGAAGCTTTCTTT.

This clone has only a few counts. The chain carries TRBV5-1 and TRBJ2-3, with 8 bases lining up with TRBD2. Unmatched junction bases numbered 3, after V lost 0 bases and J lost 0 bases. This CDR3 contains 16 residues. Germline lookup yields CDR1 SGHRS and CDR2 YFSETQ. CDR3 sequence reads: CASSLGTSLSTDTQYF. CDR3 coding DNA: TGCGCCAGCAGCTTGGGGACTAGCCTCAGCACAGATACGCAGTATTTT.

The rearrangement links TRBV19 to TRBJ2-7; D is uncertain. CDR3 length: 13 amino acids. With 4 bases removed from V and 5 bases from J, the gap between germline ends came to 12 bases. The germline V gene has CDR1 LNHDA and CDR2 SQIVND (reference sequence). The CDR3 DNA follows: TGTGCCAGTAGTACGAGTCTCTGGAACGAGCAGTACTTC. Its protein is CASSTSLWNEQYF. Using reference TRBV19 and TRBJ2-7 for the parts outside the CDR3, the full variable domain is DGGITQSPKYLFRKEGQNVTLSCEQNLNHDAMYWYRQDPGQGLRLIYYSQIVNDFQKGDIAEGYSVSREKKESFPLTVTSAQKNPTAFYLCASSTSLWNEQYFGPGTRLTVT.

This sequence joins TRBV19 and TRBJ1-5; D gene ambiguous. Trimming left V 4 bases short and J 2 bases short, with 15 bases between. The germline V gene encodes CDR1 LNHDA and CDR2 SQIVND (reference sequence). The CDR3 is 16 residues long. The CDR3 is CASSTRSTRGNQPQHF. CDR3 nucleotides: TGTGCCAGTAGTACCAGGTCCACAAGAGGCAATCAGCCCCAGCATTTT.

This sequence joins TRBV6-5 and TRBJ2-2; D gene uncertain. V lost 4 bases, J lost 8 bases, and 14 bases lay in between. CDR1 and CDR2 (germline): MNHEY, SVGAGI. The CDR3 is made up of 14 amino acids. CDR3 coding DNA: TGTGCCAGCAGTTTTTCACAGAACCAGGGGGAGCTGTTTTTT. This sequence encodes CASSFSQNQGELFF.

The rearrangement joins TRBV18 to TRBJ2-7, with D tentatively TRBD2 (6 bases). The CDR3 has 15 residues. Germline values: CDR1 KGHSH, CDR2 LQKENI. The V end lost 4 bases, the J end lost 0 bases, and 13 bases lay between the germline ends. The CDR3 sequence: CASSRSGGVSYEQYF. The CDR3 bases are TGTGCCAGCTCACGCTCCGGCGGGGTCTCCTACGAGCAGTACTTC.